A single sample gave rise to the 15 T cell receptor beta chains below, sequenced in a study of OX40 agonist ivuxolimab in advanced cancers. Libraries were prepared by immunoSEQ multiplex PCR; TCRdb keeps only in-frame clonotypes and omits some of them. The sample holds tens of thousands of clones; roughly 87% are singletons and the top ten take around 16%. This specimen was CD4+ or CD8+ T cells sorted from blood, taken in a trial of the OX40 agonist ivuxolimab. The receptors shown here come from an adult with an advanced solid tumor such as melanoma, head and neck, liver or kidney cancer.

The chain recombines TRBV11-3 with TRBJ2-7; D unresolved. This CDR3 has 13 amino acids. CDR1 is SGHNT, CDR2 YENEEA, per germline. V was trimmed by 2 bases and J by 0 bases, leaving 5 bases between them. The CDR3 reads CASSLYDSYEQYF. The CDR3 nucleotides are TGTGCCAGCAGCTTATATGACTCCTACGAGCAGTACTTC.

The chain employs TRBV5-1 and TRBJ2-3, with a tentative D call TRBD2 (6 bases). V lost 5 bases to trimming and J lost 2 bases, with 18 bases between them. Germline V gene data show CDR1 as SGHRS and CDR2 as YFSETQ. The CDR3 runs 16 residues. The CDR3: CASRAGLTGDTDTQYF. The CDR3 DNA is TGCGCCAGCAGAGCTGGACTAACCGGGGACACAGATACGCAGTATTTT.

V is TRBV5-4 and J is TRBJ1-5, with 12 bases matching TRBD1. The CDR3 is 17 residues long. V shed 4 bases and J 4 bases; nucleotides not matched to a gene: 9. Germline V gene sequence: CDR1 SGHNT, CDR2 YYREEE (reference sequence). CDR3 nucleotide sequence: TGTGCCAGCAGCCTAGGGACAGGGGGCGTTAGGAATCAGCCCCAGCATTTT. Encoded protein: CASSLGTGGVRNQPQHF. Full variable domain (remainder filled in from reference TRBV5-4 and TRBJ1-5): ETGVTQSPTHLIKTRGQQVTLRCSSQSGHNTVSWYQQALGQGPQFIFQYYREEENGRGNFPPRFSGLQFPNYSSELNVNALELDDSALYLCASSLGTGGVRNQPQHFGDGTRLSIL.

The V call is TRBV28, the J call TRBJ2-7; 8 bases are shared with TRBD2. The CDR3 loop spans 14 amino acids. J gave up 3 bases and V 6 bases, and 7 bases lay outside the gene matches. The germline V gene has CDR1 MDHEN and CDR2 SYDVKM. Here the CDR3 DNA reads TGTGCCAGCAGCCGGGGGGGAGTCGGCTACGAGCAGTACTTC. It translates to CASSRGGVGYEQYF. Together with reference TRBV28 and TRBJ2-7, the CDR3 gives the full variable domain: DVKVTQSSRYLVKRTGEKVFLECVQDMDHENMFWYRQDPGLGLRLIYFSYDVKMKEKGDIPEGYSVSREKKERFSLILESASTNQTSMYLCASSRGGVGYEQYFGPGTRLTVT.

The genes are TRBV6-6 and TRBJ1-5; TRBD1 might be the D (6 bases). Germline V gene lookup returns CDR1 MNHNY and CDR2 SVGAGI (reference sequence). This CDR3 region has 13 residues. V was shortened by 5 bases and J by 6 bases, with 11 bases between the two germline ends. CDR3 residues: CASSPPGAQPQHF. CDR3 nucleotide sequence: TGTGCCAGCAGTCCCCCAGGGGCTCAGCCCCAGCATTTT.

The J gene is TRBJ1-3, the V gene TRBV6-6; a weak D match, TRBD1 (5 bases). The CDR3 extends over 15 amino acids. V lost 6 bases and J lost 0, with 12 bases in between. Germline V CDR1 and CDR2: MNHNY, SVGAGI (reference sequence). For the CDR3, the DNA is TGTGCCAGCAGGCCACAGGCGTTCTCTGGAAACACCATATATTTT. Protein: CASRPQAFSGNTIYF.

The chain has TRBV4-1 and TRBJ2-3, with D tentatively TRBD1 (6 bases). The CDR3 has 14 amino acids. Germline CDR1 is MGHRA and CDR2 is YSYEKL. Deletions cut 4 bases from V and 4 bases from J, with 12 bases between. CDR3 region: CASSRLGAPDTQYF. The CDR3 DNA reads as TGCGCCAGCAGCCGCTTGGGGGCGCCAGATACGCAGTATTTT.

CDR3 residues: CASSEWYRGQIAEQFF. CDR3 nucleotide sequence: TGTGCCAGCAGTGAATGGTACAGGGGGCAGATCGCTGAGCAGTTCTTC. The chain uses TRBV25-1 and TRBJ2-1, with 9 bases that match TRBD1. Trimming removed 1 base from V and 9 bases from J; junction bases left unmatched: 10. Germline CDR1 MGHDK, CDR2 SYGVNS. The CDR3 runs to 16 residues. Full variable domain (outside the CDR3, taken from reference TRBV25-1 and TRBJ2-1): EADIYQTPRYLVIGTGKKITLECSQTMGHDKMYWYQQDPGMELHLIHYSYGVNSTEKGDLSSESTVSRIRTEHFPLTLESARPSHTSQYLCASSEWYRGQIAEQFFGPGTRLTVL.

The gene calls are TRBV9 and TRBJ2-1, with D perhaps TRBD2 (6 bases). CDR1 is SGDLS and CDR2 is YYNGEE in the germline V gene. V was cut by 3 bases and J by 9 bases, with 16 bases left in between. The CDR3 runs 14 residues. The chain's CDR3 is CASSGHISGTEQFF. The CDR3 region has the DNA TGTGCCAGCAGCGGACACATTAGCGGCACTGAGCAGTTCTTC. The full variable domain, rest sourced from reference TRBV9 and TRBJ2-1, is DSGVTQTPKHLITATGQRVTLRCSPRSGDLSVYWYQQSLDQGLQFLIQYYNGEERAKGNILERFSAQQFPDLHSELNLSSLELGDSALYFCASSGHISGTEQFFGPGTRLTVL.

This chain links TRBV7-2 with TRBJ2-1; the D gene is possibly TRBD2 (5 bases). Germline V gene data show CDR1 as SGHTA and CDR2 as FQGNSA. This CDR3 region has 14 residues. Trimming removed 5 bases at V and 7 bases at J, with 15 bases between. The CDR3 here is CASSLRALGNEQFF. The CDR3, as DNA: TGTGCCAGCAGCCTGAGGGCCCTAGGAAATGAGCAGTTCTTC.

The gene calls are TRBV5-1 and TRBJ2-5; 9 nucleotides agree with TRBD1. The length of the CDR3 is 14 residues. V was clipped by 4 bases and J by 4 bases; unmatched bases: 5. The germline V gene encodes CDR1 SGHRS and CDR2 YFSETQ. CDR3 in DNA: TGCGCCAGCAGCCCCGGACAGGGGCGAGAGACCCAGTACTTC. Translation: CASSPGQGRETQYF.

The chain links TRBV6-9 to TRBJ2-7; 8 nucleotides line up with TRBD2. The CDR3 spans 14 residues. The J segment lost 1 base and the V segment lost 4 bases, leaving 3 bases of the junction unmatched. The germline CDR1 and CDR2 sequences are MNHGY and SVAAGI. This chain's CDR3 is CASSFGGVSYEQYF. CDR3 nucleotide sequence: TGTGCCAGCAGTTTCGGGGGGGTTTCCTACGAGCAGTACTTC.

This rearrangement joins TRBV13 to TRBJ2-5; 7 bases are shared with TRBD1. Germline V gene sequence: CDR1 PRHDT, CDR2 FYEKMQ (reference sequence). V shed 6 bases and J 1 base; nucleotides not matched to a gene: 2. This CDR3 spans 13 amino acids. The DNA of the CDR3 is TGTGCCAGCAGTCGGGACAGCCAAGAGACCCAGTACTTC. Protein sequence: CASSRDSQETQYF.

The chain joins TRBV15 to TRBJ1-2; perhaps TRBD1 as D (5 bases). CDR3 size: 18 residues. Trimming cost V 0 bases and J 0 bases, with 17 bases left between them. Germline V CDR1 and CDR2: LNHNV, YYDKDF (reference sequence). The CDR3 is CATSRDGLTAPTNYGYTF. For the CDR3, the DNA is TGTGCCACCAGCAGAGATGGGTTGACAGCTCCTACTAACTATGGCTACACCTTC.

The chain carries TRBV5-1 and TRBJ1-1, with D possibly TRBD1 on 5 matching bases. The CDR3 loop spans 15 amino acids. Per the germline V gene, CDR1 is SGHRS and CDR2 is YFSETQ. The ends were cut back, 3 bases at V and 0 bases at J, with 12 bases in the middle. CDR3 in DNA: TGCGCCAGCAGCTCGACGGGACTTATGAACACTGAAGCTTTCTTT. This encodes CASSSTGLMNTEAFF. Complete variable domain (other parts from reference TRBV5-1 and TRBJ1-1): KAGVTQTPRYLIKTRGQQVTLSCSPISGHRSVSWYQQTPGQGLQFLFEYFSETQRNKGNFPGRFSGRQFSNSRSEMNVSTLELGDSALYLCASSSTGLMNTEAFFGQGTRLTVV.